The clone carrying this T cell receptor (beta chain) was seen a single time. Profiled with immunoSEQ multiplex PCR; TCRdb holds only in-frame clones, not every one. Found here are tens of thousands of clones, over 90% of them singletons; the top ten hold about 0.036%. Germline CDR1 reads SGDLS; CDR2 reads YYNGEE. This CDR3 is 17 amino acids long. V was clipped by 1 base and J by 1 base; unmatched bases: 8. The data are from a study of shared T cell receptors in the human thymus. The chain employs TRBV9 and TRBJ2-3; 8 bases line up with TRBD2. Sequenced material: thymocytes. The clonotype comes from a human donor. The CDR3 protein is CASSVRSGGPGTDTQYF. The CDR3 bases are TGTGCCAGCAGCGTACGGAGCGGGGGACCGGGCACAGATACGCAGTATTTT.